This T cell receptor (beta chain) was sequenced during a study of human versus mouse CDR3 diversity and MHC coevolution. Using immunoSEQ multiplex PCR, the repertoire was profiled, and TCRdb retains in-frame clones only, with some absent. The data show tens of thousands of clones, with over 90% seen just once and under 20% held by the top ten. The receptor comes from a person aged 60 to 70 in good health. Sequenced: naive CD4+ T cells from blood. Subset defined: CD45RO-negative CD62L-positive naive CD4 T cells.

For the CDR3, the DNA is TGTGCCAGCAGCCCCGACAGGGAGTACGGCACTGAAGCTTTCTTT. It yields the protein CASSPDREYGTEAFF. V is TRBV11-1 and J is TRBJ1-1; TRBD1 aligns across 7 bases. J gave up 4 bases and V 5 bases, and 10 bases lay outside the gene matches. This CDR3 has 15 residues. Germline CDR1 is SGHAT and CDR2 is FQDESV (reference sequence).